This T cell receptor beta chain stems from a study of T cell responses to AZD1222 COVID-19 vaccine. This table comes from immunoSEQ multiplex PCR, and its TCRdb copy is limited to in-frame clones, with some not included. Seen here are around 130,000 clones, 80% to 90% observed once, and the top ten hold under 9.5%. This clone appeared a single time. In germline, CDR1 is MDHEN, CDR2 SYDVKM. The CDR3 is 17 residues long. V gave up 1 base and J gave up 5 bases, with 20 bases separating them. Sequencing used peripheral blood, obtained on day 0 of AZD1222 vaccination. V is TRBV28 and J is TRBJ1-1; D may be TRBD1 (6 bases). The sequence derives from an adult in good health. In DNA form, the CDR3 reads TGTGCCAGCAGTTTATTCGGTGAGGGGGTTGTGGGAACTGAAGCTTTCTTT. Protein sequence: CASSLFGEGVVGTEAFF. Full variable domain (outside the CDR3, taken from reference TRBV28 and TRBJ1-1): DVKVTQSSRYLVKRTGEKVFLECVQDMDHENMFWYRQDPGLGLRLIYFSYDVKMKEKGDIPEGYSVSREKKERFSLILESASTNQTSMYLCASSLFGEGVVGTEAFFGQGTRLTVV.